Described below is a single T cell receptor (beta chain) sequence and its context. This specimen comes from a study of T cells after yellow fever vaccination. There are 14 residues in the CDR3. Trimming removed 1 base at V and 7 bases at J, with 13 bases between. Germline V gives CDR1 MNHEY, CDR2 SVGAGI. TCRdb reprocessed the 5' RACE reads via MiXCR and lists one record per CDR3 protein. The sample records a few hundred thousand distinct CDR3 sequences, over 4% being singletons. This TCR was sampled from a young man who received the YFV17D yellow fever vaccine. The chain joins TRBV6-5 to TRBJ1-2; D is undetermined. Sequenced here: PBMCs, sampled 5 days after the yellow fever booster vaccination. The CDR3 here is CASSYWSEQRGYTF. CDR3 nucleotides: TGTGCCAGCAGTTACTGGTCTGAACAACGTGGCTACACCTTC.